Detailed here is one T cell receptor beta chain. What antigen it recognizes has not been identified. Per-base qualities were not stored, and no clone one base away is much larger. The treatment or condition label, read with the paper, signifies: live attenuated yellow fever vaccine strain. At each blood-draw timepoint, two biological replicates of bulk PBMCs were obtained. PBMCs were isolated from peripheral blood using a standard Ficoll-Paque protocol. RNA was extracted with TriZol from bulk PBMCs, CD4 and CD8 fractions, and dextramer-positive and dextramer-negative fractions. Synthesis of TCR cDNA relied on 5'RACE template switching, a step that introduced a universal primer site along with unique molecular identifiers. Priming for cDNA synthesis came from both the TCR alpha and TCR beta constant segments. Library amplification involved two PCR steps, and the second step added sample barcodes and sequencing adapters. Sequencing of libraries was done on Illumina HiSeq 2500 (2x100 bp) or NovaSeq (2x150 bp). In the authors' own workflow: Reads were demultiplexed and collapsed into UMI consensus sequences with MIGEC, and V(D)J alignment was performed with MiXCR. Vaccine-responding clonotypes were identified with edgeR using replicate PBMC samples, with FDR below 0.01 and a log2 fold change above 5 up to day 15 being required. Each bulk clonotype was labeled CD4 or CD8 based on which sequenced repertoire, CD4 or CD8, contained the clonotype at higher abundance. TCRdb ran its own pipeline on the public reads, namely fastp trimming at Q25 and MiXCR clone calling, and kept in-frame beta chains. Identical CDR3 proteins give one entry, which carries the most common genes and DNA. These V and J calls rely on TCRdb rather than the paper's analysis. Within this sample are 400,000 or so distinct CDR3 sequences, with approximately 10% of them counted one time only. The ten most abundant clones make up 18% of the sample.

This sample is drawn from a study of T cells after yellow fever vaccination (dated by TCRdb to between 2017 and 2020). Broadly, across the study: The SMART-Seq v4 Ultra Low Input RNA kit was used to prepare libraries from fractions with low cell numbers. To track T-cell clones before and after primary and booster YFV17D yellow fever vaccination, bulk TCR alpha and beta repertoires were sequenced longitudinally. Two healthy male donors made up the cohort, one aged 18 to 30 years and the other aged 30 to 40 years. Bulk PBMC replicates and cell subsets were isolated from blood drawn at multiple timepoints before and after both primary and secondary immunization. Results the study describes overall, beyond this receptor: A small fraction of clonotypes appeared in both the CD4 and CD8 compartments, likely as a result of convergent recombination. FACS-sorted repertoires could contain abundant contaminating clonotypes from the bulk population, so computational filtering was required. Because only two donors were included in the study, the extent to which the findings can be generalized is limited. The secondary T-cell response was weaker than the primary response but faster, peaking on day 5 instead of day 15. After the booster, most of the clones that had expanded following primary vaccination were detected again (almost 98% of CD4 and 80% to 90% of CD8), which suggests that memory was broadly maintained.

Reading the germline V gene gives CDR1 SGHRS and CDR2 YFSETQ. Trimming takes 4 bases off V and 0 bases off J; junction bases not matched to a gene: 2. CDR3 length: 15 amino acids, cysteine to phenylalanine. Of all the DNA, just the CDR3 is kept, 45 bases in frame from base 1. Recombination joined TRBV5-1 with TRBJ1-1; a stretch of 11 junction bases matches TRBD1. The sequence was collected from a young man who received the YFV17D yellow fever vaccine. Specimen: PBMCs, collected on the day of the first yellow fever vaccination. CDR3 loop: CASSGGQGVNTEAFF. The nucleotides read TGCGCCAGCAGCGGGGGACAGGGGGTGAACACTGAAGCTTTCTTT.